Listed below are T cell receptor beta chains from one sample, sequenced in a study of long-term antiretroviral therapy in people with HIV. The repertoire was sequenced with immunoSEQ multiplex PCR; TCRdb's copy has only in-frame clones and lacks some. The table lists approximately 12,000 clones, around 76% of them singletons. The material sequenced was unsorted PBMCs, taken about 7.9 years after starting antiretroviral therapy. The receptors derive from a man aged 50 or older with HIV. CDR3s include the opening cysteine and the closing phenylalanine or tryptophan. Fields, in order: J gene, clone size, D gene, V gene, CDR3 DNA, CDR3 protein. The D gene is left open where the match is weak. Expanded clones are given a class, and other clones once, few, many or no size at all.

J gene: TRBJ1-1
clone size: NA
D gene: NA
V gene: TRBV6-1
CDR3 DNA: TGTGCCAGCAGTGAAGCAGGAGCTTTCTTT
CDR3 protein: CASSEAGAFF

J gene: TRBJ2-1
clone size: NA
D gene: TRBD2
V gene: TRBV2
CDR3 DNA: TGTGTTTTCGGGGGGGCCGTCTCCGGTGAGCAGTTCTTC
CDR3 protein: CVFGGAVSGEQFF

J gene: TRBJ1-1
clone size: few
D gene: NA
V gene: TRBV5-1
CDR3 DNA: TGCGCCAGCAGCTTGAGTGAGAACTTTAACACTGAAGCTTTCTTT
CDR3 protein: CASSLSENFNTEAFF

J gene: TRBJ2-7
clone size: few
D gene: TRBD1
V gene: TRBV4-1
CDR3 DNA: TGCGCCAGCAGCCAAGGGACAGGGTTCTCCTACGAGCAGTACTTC
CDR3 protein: CASSQGTGFSYEQYF

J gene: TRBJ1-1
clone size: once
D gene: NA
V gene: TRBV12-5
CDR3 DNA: TGTGCTAGTGCCCCTTCGGTCCTGAACACTGAAGCTTTCTTT
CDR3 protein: CASAPSVLNTEAFF

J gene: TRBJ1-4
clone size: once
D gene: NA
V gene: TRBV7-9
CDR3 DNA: TGTGCCAGCAGCTTACACCTCCTGGAGGGAAAACTGTTTTTT
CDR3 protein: CASSLHLLEGKLFF

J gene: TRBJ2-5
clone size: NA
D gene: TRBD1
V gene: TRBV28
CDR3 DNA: TGTGCCAGCAGTTTCCCAGGGGGCCAAGAGACCCAGTACTTC
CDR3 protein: CASSFPGGQETQYF

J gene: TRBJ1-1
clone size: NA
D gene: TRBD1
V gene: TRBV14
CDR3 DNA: TGTGCCAGCAGCCACCTGGACAGGCCGAACACTGAAGCTTTCTTT
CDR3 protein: CASSHLDRPNTEAFF

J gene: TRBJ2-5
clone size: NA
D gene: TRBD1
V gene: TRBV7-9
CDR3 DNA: TGTGCCAGCAGCTTTACAGGGGGCCGGGAGACCCAGTACTTC
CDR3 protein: CASSFTGGRETQYF

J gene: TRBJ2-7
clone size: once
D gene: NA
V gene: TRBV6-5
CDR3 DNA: TGTGCCAGCAGTTACTCGACACAGGGAGGCTACGAGCAGTACTTC
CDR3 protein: CASSYSTQGGYEQYF

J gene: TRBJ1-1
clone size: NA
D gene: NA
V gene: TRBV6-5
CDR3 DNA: TGTGCCAGCAGTTACTTGCCTAACACTGAAGCTTTCTTT
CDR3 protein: CASSYLPNTEAFF

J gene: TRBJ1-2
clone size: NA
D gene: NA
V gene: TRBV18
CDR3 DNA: TGTGCCAGCTCACCACGGGAACAGGGTGACTATGGCTACACCTTC
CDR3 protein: CASSPREQGDYGYTF

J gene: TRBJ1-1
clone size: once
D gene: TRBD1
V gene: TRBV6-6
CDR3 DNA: TGTGCCAGCAGTTACTCGGGGACAGGTTTACTCGGGGGATTT
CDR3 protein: CASSYSGTGLLGGF

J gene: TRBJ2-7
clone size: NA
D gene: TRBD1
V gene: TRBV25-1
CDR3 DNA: TGTGCCTTGGGGGACAGGGACACCCACGAGCAGTACTTC
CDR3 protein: CALGDRDTHEQYF

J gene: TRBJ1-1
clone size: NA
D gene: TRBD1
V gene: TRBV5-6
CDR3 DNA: TGTGCCAGCAGCTTGACAGGGGGAATCACTGAAGCTTTCTTT
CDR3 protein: CASSLTGGITEAFF

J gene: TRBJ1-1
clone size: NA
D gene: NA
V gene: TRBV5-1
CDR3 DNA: TGCGCCAGCAGCCCGAACCTGGGGAACACTGAAGCTTTCTTT
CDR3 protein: CASSPNLGNTEAFF

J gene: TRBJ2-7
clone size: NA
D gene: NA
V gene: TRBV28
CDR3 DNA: TGTGCCAGCAGTTTTGGGACGGGGTACTCCTACGAGCAGTACTTC
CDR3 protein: CASSFGTGYSYEQYF

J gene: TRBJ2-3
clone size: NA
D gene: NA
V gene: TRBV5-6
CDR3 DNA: TGTGCCAGCAGCTTGGGGAGCTTGTTCACAGATACGCAGTATTTT
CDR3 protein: CASSLGSLFTDTQYF

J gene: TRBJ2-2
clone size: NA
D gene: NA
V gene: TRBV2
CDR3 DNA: TGTGCCAGGGCCAGCGAGACCGGGGAGCTGTTTTTT
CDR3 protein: CARASETGELFF

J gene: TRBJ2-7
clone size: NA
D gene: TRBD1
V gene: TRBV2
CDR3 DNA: TGTGCCAGCAGTGAAGCTAGACAGGGGGCATTGGACGAGCAGTACTTC
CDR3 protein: CASSEARQGALDEQYF

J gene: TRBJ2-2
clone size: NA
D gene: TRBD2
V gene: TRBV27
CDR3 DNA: TGTGCCAGCAGTTTACGGCTAGCGGGGGACTACACCGGGGAGCTGTTTTTT
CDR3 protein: CASSLRLAGDYTGELFF

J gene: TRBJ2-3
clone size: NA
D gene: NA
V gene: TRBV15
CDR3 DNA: TGTGCCACCAGGGAGGGGGGGGGCTCAGATACGCAGTATTTT
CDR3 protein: CATREGGGSDTQYF

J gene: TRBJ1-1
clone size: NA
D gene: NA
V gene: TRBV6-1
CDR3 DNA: TGTGCCAGCACTTTGACAGAATTGAACACTGAAGCTTTCTTT
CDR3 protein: CASTLTELNTEAFF

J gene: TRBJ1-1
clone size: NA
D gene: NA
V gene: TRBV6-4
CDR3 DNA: TGTGCCAGCAGCAGAACCCCAGGCACTGAAGCTTTCTTT
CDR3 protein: CASSRTPGTEAFF

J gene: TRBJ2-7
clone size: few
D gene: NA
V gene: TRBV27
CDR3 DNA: TGTGCCAGCAGTTTCGGGGCTAGATACTACGAGCAGTACTTC
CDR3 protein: CASSFGARYYEQYF

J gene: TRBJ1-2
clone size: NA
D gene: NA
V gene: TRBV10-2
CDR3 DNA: TGCGCCAGCAGTGATTCTAGACGGAACAGCGTCTATGGCTACACCTTC
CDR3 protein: CASSDSRRNSVYGYTF

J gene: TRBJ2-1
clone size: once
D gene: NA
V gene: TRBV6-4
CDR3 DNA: TGTGCCAGCAGCAGTGAAGGGGGGCCTTACAATGAGCAGTTCTTC
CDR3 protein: CASSSEGGPYNEQFF

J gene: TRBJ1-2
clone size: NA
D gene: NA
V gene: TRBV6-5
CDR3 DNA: TGTGCCAGCAGGGACCGGATCAACTATGGCTACACCTTC
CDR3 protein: CASRDRINYGYTF

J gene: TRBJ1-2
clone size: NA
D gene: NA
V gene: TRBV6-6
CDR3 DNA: TGTGCCAGCAGTAGTCTATTCTCTCAAGTGGATGGCTACACCTTC
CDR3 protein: CASSSLFSQVDGYTF